The entry below gives a single T cell receptor (beta chain) sequence along with its context. What it recognizes is unknown. This sample is drawn from a study of shared clonotypes between healthy human individuals. Looking at the study overall: The donor group consisted of two women and a few men, aged 18 to 49. The plates for each donor numbered three CD4 naive, three CD4 memory, two CD8 naive and one CD8 memory.

Positive CCR7 selection of CD45RO-negative cells yielded the naive CD8 cells, and terminally differentiated effector memory CD45RA+ cells were excluded. Whole-study findings and limits: What naive subsets generally showed was a larger estimated richness than memory subsets showed. Represented genetic and exposure-history diversity was restricted by having few donors.

Repertoires were generated with immunoSEQ multiplex PCR, while TCRdb's copy carries only in-frame clones and drops some. The sample carries about 680,000 clones, 90% to 95% recorded once. The source is a man under 40 in good health. Source material: naive CD8+ T cells sorted from blood.

DNA for the CDR3: TGTGCCAGCAGCTTCCGCGGGACTAGCGGGAACTCGAACACCGGGGAGCTGTTTTTT. Its protein product is CASSFRGTSGNSNTGELFF. The chain has TRBV7-2 and TRBJ2-2; 13 bases agree with TRBD2. This CDR3 has 19 residues. Looked up from germline, CDR1 is SGHTA and CDR2 is FQGNSA. The junction had 7 bases not matched to a gene; V was cut back by 3 bases and J by 0 bases. Together with reference TRBV7-2 and TRBJ2-2, the CDR3 gives the full variable domain: GAGVSQSPSNKVTEKGKDVELRCDPISGHTALYWYRQSLGQGLEFLIYFQGNSAPDKSGLPSDRFSAERTGGSVSTLTIQRTQQEDSAVYLCASSFRGTSGNSNTGELFFGEGSRLTVL.